This entry concerns a single TCR beta chain. There is no known antigen for this receptor. At one end the junction does not follow the germline gene, possibly because of a read error. The record originates from a study of tumor and adjacent non-tumor tissue in lung cancer (dated 2018 in TCRdb). Context from the whole study: By cancer type, the cohort comprised 12 to 13 adenocarcinoma patients, a couple of squamous cell carcinoma patients and 1 small cell lung cancer patient. The roughly 15 patients were aged about 31 to 85 years, included ten or so men and 5 women, and had TNM stage I to III disease. A total of approximately 130,000,000 productive TCRbeta reads were generated by sequencing, corresponding to an average of roughly 4 million reads per sample. For each patient, one tumor sample and one normal lung sample were taken, giving roughly 30 paired specimens that underwent TCRbeta CDR3 sequencing. The study compared bulk TCRbeta repertoires between lung tumor tissue and matched distant non-tumor lung tissue from more than twelve lung cancer patients.

Library preparation employed multiplex PCR. The sequencing machine was an Illumina HiSeq 2500. TCRbeta libraries were built by three rounds of nested PCR using primers (Table S4), following protocols modified from ARM-PCR. Before sequencing, PCR products of 200-500 bp were cut from the gel and purified using the QIAquick gel extraction kit. Per the authors' processing: Trimmomatic was used to clean the reads, FLASH merged the cleaned reads into complete CDR3 sequences, and MiTCR assigned the sequences to V(D)J germline segments. Clonal diversity was calculated as the inverse Simpson's index using VDJtools. Productive reads were defined as in-frame sequences without a premature stop codon. In TCRdb, the public reads were trimmed at Q25 with fastp and aligned with MiXCR, with productive beta chains retained. CDR3 protein duplicates are merged, each entry listing the most common genes and DNA. The V and J calls reflect TCRdb's pipeline rather than the authors' work. Across this sample there are more than 75,000 distinct CDR3 sequences, with around 75% seen only once. 13% of the sample rests with the top ten.

From its cysteine to its phenylalanine, the CDR3 spans 15 amino acids. The kept DNA is CDR3 alone, 45 bases in frame from the first base. Based on the germline V gene, the CDR1 and CDR2 sequences are SQVTM and ANQGSEA. Overall study results and their limits: TCR diversity (inverse Simpson) was significantly higher in tumor than in normal lung tissue (roughly 430 vs 170, P = 0.0075, Mann-Whitney U test). A significantly larger cumulative share of the repertoire was made up by the top 100 clones in normal lung than in tumor tissue. With only approximately 16 patients in the cohort, the authors noted that larger samples and more detailed clinical data are needed. The methods do not name the sequencing platform or mention unique molecular identifiers. TCR diversity was significantly higher in younger patients, and greater tumor TCR diversity was associated with shorter overall survival and shorter disease-free survival. Peripheral blood was not sequenced, so blood TCRbeta repertoires were not examined in the lung cancer patients of the study.

RNA was extracted from bulk unsorted tissue and checked for quality with a NanoDrop ND-1000 and an Agilent 2100. All donors had newly diagnosed lung cancer, had not received prior chemotherapy, and were admitted for thoracic surgery in China between August and November 2014. The study excluded patients who had received radiotherapy or chemotherapy before or who had another cancer at the same time. Pieces of surgical tissue measuring about 1-2.3 cm3 were kept in RNAlater solution and held at -80 degrees C until needed. The V and J genes are TRBV29-1 and TRBJ2-2, with TRBD1 matching 7 junction bases. Sequencing input: lung tumor tissue. The sequence was obtained from a woman aged 50 to 65 with non-small cell lung cancer. The CDR3 loop reads CSVVERDSYTWELSF. The DNA sequence follows: TGCAGCGTTGTAGAACGGGACAGTTACACCTGGGAGCTGTCTTTT.